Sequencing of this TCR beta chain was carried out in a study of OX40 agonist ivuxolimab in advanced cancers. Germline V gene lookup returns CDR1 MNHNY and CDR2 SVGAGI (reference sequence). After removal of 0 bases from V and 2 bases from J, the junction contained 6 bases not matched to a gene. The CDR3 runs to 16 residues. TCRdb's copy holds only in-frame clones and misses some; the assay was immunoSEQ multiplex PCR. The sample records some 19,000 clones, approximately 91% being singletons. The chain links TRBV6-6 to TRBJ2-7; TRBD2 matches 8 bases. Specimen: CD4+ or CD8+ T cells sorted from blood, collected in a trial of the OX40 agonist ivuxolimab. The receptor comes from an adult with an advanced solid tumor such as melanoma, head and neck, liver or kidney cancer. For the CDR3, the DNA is TGTGCCAGCAGTTACTCCTCTGAGCGGGAGACCTACGAGCAGTACTTC. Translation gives CASSYSSERETYEQYF.